This T cell receptor beta chain was recovered during a study of pediatric ulcerative colitis. Using immunoSEQ multiplex PCR, the repertoire was profiled, and TCRdb retains in-frame clones only, with some absent. Of some 57,000 clones in the sample, 87% are singletons; the top ten hold approximately 1.5%. About this clone: Its antigen is unknown.

Study conclusions and caveats: Blood-rectal clonal overlap within each person was significantly higher in ulcerative colitis patients than controls. Rectal repertoires separated controls, mild-moderate and acute severe colitis.

Germline loops: CDR1 SGDLS, CDR2 YYNGEE. The CDR3 runs 14 residues. V gave up 3 bases and J gave up 8 bases, with 17 bases separating them. The source material was blood. The sequence derives from a boy under 18 who was a control in a study of pediatric ulcerative colitis. The rearrangement links TRBV9 to TRBJ1-2; perhaps TRBD1 as D (5 bases). The CDR3 DNA is TGTGCCAGCAGCGCCCCGGGAGGGGCCCACGGCTACACCTTC. As protein: CASSAPGGAHGYTF.